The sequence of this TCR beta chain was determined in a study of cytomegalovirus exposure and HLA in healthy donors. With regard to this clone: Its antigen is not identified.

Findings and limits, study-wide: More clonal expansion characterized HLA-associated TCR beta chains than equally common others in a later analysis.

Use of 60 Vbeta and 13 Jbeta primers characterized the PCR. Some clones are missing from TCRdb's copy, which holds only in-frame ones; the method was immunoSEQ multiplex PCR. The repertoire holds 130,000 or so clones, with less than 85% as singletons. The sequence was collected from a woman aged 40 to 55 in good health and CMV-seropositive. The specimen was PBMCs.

The CDR3 bases are TGCAGTGCTAGGGCAGGCTATGGCTACACCTTC. This sequence encodes CSARAGYGYTF. The chain has TRBV20-1 and TRBJ1-2, with D uncertain. The germline CDR1 and CDR2 sequences are DFQATT and SNEGSKA (reference sequence). V lost 3 bases and J lost 4, with 6 bases in between. The CDR3 runs 11 residues.